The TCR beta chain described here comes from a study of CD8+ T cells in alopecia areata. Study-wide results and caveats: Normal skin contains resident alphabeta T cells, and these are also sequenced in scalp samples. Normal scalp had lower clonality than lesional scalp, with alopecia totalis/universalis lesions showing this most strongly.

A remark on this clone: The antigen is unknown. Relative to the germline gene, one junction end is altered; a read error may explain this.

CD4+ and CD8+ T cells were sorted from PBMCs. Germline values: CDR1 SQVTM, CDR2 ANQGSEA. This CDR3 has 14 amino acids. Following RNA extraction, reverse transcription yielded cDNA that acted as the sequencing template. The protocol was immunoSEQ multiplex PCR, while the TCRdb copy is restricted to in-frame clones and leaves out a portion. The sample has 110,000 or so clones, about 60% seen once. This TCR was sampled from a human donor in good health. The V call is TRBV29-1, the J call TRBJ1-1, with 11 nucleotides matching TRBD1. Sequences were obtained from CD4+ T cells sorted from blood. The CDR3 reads CSVEGDRGTTEAFF. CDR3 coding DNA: TGCAGCGTCGAAGGGGACAGGGGGACCACTGAAGCTTTCTTT.